This TCR beta chain was observed in a study of OX40 agonist ivuxolimab in advanced cancers. For the study in its entirety: Ivuxolimab was an agonistic, fully human IgG2 monoclonal antibody directed against OX40 (CD134), a costimulatory receptor. Intravenous ivuxolimab was administered to patients every 2 weeks at six dose levels: 0.01, 0.1, 0.3, 1.5, 3 and 10 mg/kg. Of the approximately 54 dose-escalation patients, hepatocellular carcinoma was present in about 19, melanoma in approximately 15, renal cell carcinoma in 9 and head and neck cancer in 9. In the dose-escalation cohort, roughly 80% of patients were male, and the mean age was approximately 60 years, with a range of roughly 20 to 79. Prior anti-PD-1, anti-PD-L1 or anti-CTLA-4 therapy was permitted, and 30% to 45% of dose-escalation patients had received checkpoint inhibitors. Partial responses were achieved by three dose-escalation patients, of whom one had hepatocellular carcinoma and two had cutaneous melanoma. The purpose of peripheral TCRbeta sequencing was to test whether ivuxolimab changed TCR sequence diversity and led to clonal T-cell expansion. The paper describes the monotherapy dose-escalation part (N of about 52 patients) of the phase I trial of ivuxolimab.

This clone has only a few counts. Which antigen it targets is not known. No base qualities exist here, and no much larger clone lies one base off it. Trimming at the junction amounts to 5 bases on V and 5 bases on J, and the germline ends lie 16 bases apart. From the cysteine up to the phenylalanine, the CDR3 has a length of 15 residues. The entry retains the CDR3 DNA only, 45 bases that are in frame from base 1. As encoded in the germline V gene (reference sequence), CDR1 is LNHDA while CDR2 is SQIVND. The trial excluded patients who had a history of autoimmune disease or were on systemic immunosuppression. Peripheral blood for TCR sequencing was collected from all dose cohorts at baseline, on cycle 4 day 1, and on cycle 7 day 1. The samples were drawn from a first-in-human, open-label, multicenter phase I dose-escalation trial of ivuxolimab. Adults with locally advanced or metastatic head and neck squamous cell, hepatocellular, melanoma or renal cell carcinoma were enrolled in the trial. Before TCR sequencing, CD4+ T cells and CD8+ T cells from peripheral blood were sorted into separate populations.

Beyond this particular receptor, the publication reports: Low levels of normalized T-cell clonal expansion were also seen in some patients who did not respond. Antigen specificity was not determined for the clonally expanded peripheral T cells. Partial responders in the 0.1-3.0 mg/kg groups had among the lowest normalized peripheral clonal expansion, especially among CD8+ T cells. At doses of 0.1 to 3.0 mg/kg, clonal expansion of both CD4+ and CD8+ T cells in blood was seen between baseline and week 6. After ivuxolimab, CD8+ T cells had more expanded clones than CD4+ T cells on average.

Genomic DNA was extracted from sorted cells for sequencing of the TCRbeta CDR3 region. The immunoSEQ Assay was used to sequence the TCRbeta CDR3 regions. TCRdb stores this immuneACCESS table with in-frame sequences only. Part of the clones is absent; in the studies checked, under half of the shortfall reflects unresolved V genes, and no reason is known for the rest. The sample profile shows more than 60,000 clones; approximately 84% of them were found once. About 4.5% of the sample goes to the ten largest clones. The rearrangement joined TRBV19 to TRBJ1-5; the D gene cannot be named for sure. This receptor was obtained from an adult with an advanced solid tumor such as melanoma, head and neck, liver or kidney cancer. This material consisted of CD4+ or CD8+ T cells sorted from blood, taken in a trial of the OX40 agonist ivuxolimab. This receptor carries the CDR3 CASSGRSGSHQPQHF. The bases read TGTGCCAGTAGTGGCAGAAGCGGGTCTCATCAGCCCCAGCATTTT.